This T cell receptor beta chain appears in the sequencing data of a study of technical replicates of blood from a handful of donors. Trimming took off 1 base at V and 0 bases at J, with 7 bases between the two ends. This CDR3 region has 15 residues. CDR1 and CDR2 from the germline V gene are SGHVS and FQNEAQ. The data were produced by immunoSEQ multiplex PCR, yet TCRdb's version contains in-frame clones alone and is incomplete. The sample carries roughly 69,000 clones, around nine tenths recorded once. The J gene is TRBJ1-3, the V gene TRBV7-8; no firm D call. The TCR sequence derives from a human donor in good health. Some clones in this sample may be carry-over from other donors' samples. The sample was PBMCs. CDR3 residues: CASSLGTGSGNTIYF. Here the CDR3 DNA reads TGTGCCAGCAGCTTAGGCACGGGCTCTGGAAACACCATATATTTT.